This T cell receptor (beta chain) was found in a study of CD8 T cells in Susac syndrome. Study-level information: Susac syndrome patients were untreated, on corticosteroids with some adding intravenous immunoglobulin, or on intravenous immunoglobulin only.

The authors carried out high-throughput sequencing of TCR beta. They applied it to CD8+ and CD4+ T cells obtained from blood. TEMRA cells were FACS-enriched, while CD8+ and CD4+ T cells were negatively isolated. V lost 3 bases to trimming and J lost 0 bases, with 9 bases between them. The CDR3 contains 16 residues. Per germline, CDR1 MNHEY and CDR2 SMNVEV (reference sequence). RNA in amounts of about 0.5 to 1 ug was reverse transcribed with random hexamers. TCRdb redid the calling of the immunoSEQ multiplex PCR reads with MiXCR, one entry per CDR3 protein. The sample shows about 130,000 distinct CDR3 sequences, about 95% of them seen only once.

V gene TRBV27 combines with J gene TRBJ2-6; D unclear. This TCR derives from a human donor with Susac syndrome. Material: CD8+ T cells from PBMCs. CDR3 in amino acids: CASSLVRSSGANVLTF. The DNA of the CDR3 is TGTGCCAGCAGTTTGGTAAGGAGCTCTGGGGCCAACGTCCTGACTTTC.